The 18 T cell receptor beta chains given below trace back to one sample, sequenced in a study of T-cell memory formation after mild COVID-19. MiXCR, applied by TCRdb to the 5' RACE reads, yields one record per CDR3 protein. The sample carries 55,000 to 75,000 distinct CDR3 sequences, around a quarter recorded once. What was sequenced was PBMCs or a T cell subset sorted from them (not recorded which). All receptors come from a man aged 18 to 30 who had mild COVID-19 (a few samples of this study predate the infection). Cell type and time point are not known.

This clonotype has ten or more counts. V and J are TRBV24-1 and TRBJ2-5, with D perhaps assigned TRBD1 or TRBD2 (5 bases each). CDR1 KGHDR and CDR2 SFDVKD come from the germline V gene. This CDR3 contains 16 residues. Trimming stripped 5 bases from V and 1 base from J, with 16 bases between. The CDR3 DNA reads TGTGCCACCAGTGCGTCCCGGTGGGGGAGCCAAGAGACCCAGTACTTC. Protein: CATSASRWGSQETQYF.

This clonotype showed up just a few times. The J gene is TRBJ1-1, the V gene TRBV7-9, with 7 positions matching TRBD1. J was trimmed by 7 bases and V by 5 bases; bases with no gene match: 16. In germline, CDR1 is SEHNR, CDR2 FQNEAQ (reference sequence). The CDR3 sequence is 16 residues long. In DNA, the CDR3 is TGTGCCAGCAGCCACCCTCGTTACAGGGGTTGGAGTGAAGCTTTCTTT. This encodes CASSHPRYRGWSEAFF.

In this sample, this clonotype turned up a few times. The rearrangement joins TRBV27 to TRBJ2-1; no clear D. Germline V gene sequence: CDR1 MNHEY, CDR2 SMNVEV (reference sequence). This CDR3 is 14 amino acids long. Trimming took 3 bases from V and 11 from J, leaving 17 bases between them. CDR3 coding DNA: TGTGCCAGCAGTTTCGGTACACCCTTAGGGAAGCAGTTCTTC. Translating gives CASSFGTPLGKQFF.

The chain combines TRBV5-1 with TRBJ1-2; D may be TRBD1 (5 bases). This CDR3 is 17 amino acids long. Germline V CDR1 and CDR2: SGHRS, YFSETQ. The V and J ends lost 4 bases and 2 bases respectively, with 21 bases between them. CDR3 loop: CASSPWDGLSENYGYTF. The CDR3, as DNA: TGCGCCAGCAGCCCATGGGACGGCCTGTCGGAGAACTATGGCTACACCTTC.

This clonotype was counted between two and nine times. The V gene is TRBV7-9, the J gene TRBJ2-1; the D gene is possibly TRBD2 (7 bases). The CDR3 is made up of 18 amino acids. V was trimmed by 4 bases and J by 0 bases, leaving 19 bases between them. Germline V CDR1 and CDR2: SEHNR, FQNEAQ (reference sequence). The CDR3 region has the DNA TGTGCCAGCAGCTCAGGGAAACGGGGGGCCCTCTCCTACAATGAGCAGTTCTTC. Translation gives CASSSGKRGALSYNEQFF.

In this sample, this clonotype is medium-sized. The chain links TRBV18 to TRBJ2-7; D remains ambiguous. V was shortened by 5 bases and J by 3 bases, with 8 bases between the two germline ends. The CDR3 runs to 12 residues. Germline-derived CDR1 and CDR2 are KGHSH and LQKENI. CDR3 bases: TGTGCCAGCTCAACCTCAGGCTACGAGCAGTACTTC. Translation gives CASSTSGYEQYF.

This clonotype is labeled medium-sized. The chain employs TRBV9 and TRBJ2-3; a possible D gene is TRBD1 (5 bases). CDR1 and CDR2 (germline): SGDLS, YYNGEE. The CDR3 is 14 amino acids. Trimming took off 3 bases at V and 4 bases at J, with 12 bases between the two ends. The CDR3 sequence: CASSESGAADTQYF. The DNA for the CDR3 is TGTGCCAGCAGCGAGAGTGGGGCGGCAGATACGCAGTATTTT.

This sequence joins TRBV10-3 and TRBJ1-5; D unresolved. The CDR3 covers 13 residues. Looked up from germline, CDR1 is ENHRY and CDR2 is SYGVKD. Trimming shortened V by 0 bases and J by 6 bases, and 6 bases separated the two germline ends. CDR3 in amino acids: CAISESLVQPQHF. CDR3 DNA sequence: TGTGCCATCAGTGAGTCACTCGTTCAGCCCCAGCATTTT.

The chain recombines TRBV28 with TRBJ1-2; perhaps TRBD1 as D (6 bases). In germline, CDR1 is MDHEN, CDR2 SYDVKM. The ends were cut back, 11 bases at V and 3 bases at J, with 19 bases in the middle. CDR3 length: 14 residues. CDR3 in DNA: TGTGCCTCGGGGGCCGGGCAGGGTTACTATGGCTACACCTTC. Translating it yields CASGAGQGYYGYTF.

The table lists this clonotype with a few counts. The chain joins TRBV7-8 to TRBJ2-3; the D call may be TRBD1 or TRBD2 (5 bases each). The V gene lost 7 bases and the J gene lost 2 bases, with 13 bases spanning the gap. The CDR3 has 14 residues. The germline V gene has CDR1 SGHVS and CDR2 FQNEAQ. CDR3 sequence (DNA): TGTGCCAGCAAGGAGTGGGGGACCACAGATACGCAGTATTTT. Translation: CASKEWGTTDTQYF.

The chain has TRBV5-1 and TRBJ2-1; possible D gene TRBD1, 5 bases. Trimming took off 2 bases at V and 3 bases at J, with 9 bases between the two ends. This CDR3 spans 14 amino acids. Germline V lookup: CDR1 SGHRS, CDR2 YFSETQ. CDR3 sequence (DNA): TGCGCCAGCAGCTTCGCAGGGAACTACAATGAGCAGTTCTTC. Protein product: CASSFAGNYNEQFF.

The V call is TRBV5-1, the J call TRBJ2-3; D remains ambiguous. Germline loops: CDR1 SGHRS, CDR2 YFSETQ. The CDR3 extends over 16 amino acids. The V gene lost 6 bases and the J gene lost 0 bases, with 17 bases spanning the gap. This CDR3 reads CASMDPRTTSTDTQYF. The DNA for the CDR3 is TGCGCCAGCATGGACCCTCGCACGACTAGCACAGATACGCAGTATTTT.

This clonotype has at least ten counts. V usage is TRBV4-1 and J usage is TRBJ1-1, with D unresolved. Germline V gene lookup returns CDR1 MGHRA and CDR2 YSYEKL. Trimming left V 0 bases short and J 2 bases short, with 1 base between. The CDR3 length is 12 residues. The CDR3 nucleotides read TGCGCCAGCAGCCAAGATAACACTGAAGCTTTCTTT. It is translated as CASSQDNTEAFF.

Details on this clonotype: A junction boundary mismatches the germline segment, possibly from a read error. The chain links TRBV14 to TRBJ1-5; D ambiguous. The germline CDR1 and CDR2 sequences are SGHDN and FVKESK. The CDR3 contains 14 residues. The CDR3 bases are TGTGCCACCAGCTCGCCTAATAGCAATCAGCCCCAGCATTTT. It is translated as CATSSPNSNQPQHF.

CDR3 loop: CASSWRGQKNEQFF. CDR3 bases: TGTGCCAGCAGCTGGCGGGGACAGAAGAATGAGCAGTTCTTC. The chain is built from TRBV7-8 and TRBJ2-1; perhaps TRBD1 as D (7 bases). CDR1 is SGHVS and CDR2 is FQNEAQ in the germline V gene. V was pared by 4 bases and J by 7 bases, with 14 bases between. CDR3 length: 14 amino acids.

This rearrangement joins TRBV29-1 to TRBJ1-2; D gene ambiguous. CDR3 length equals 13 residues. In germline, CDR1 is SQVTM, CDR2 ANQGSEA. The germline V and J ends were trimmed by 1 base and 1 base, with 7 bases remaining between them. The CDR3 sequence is CSVEGRRNYGYTF. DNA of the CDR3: TGCAGCGTTGAAGGCAGACGTAACTATGGCTACACCTTC.

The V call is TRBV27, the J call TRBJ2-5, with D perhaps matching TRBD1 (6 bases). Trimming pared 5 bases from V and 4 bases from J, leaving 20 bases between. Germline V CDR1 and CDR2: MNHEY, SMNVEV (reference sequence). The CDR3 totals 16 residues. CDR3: CASSPQIQGTGETQYF. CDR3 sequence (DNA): TGTGCCAGCAGTCCACAGATTCAGGGGACGGGAGAGACCCAGTACTTC.

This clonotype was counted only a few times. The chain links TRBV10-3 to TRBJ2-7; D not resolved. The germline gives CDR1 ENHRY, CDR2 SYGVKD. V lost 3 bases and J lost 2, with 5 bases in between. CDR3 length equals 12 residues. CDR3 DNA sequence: TGTGCCATCAGTGAAACCCCCTACGAGCAGTACGTC. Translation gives CAISETPYEQYV.